These 5 T cell receptor beta chains were all obtained from the same sample, sequenced in a study of glioma-infiltrating T cells after dendritic cell vaccination (dated by TCRdb to the mid-2010s). Interpreted using the paper, the time point label stands for: after dendritic cell vaccination, including at tumor progression/relapse. Receptors were amplified or captured by the immunoSEQ multiplex PCR assay. The immuneACCESS repertoire file appears here via TCRdb, limited to in-frame rearrangements. These files lack a portion of the clones; in checked studies, under half of the deficit traces to unresolved V genes, and the cause of the others is not known. Present in this sample are approximately 92,000 clones, approximately 84% of which were seen just once. Of the sample, 5.4% is held by the ten largest clones. Sequencing used blood, obtained after dendritic cell vaccination. Receptors were obtained from a human donor with glioblastoma.

The gene calls are TRBV7-6 and TRBJ1-3; TRBD1 agrees at 7 bases. From germline, CDR1 is SGHVS and CDR2 FNYEAQ. The junction had 5 bases not matched to a gene; V was cut back by 2 bases and J by 7 bases. The length of the CDR3 is 14 residues. The CDR3 reads CASSLNGGGNTIYF. CDR3 DNA: TGTGCCAGCAGCTTAAACGGAGGGGGCAACACCATATATTTT.

The chain combines TRBV6-5 with TRBJ1-5; the D gene is possibly TRBD1 (5 bases). Germline values: CDR1 MNHEY, CDR2 SVGAGI. Trimming took off 5 bases at V and 4 bases at J, with 12 bases between the two ends. The CDR3 is 14 amino acids. The CDR3 sequence: CASSPSQGNQPQHF. The CDR3 region has the DNA TGTGCCAGCAGTCCCTCCCAGGGAAATCAGCCCCAGCATTTT.

J is TRBJ2-2 and V is TRBV5-1, with 11 bases aligning to TRBD2. Germline V lookup: CDR1 SGHRS, CDR2 YFSETQ. The trim removed 4 bases at V and 7 bases at J, leaving 9 bases unmatched. The CDR3 has 16 amino acids. Here the CDR3 DNA reads TGCGCCAGCAGCCTTACTAGCGGGAGCTTGGTCGGGGAGCTGTTTTTT. As protein: CASSLTSGSLVGELFF.

This chain joins TRBV19 and TRBJ1-4, with 7 bases identical to TRBD1. CDR1 and CDR2 (germline): LNHDA, SQIVND (reference sequence). The junction had 6 bases not matched to a gene; V was cut back by 6 bases and J by 5 bases. This CDR3 has 14 residues. The CDR3 loop reads CASRGTVWNEKLFF. CDR3 coding DNA: TGTGCCAGTAGAGGGACAGTCTGGAATGAAAAACTGTTTTTT.

The chain uses TRBV6-1 and TRBJ2-2, with D unresolved. The length of the CDR3 is 18 residues. CDR1 is MNHNS, CDR2 SASEGT, per germline. V was cut by 2 bases and J by 2 bases, with 18 bases left in between. The CDR3 sequence: CASSEFLWAETNTGELFF. The DNA for the CDR3 is TGTGCCAGCAGTGAATTCCTGTGGGCAGAAACCAACACCGGGGAGCTGTTTTTT.